This T cell receptor beta chain is drawn from a study of T cells in Graves' hyperthyroidism and ophthalmopathy. A note on this clonotype: A much larger clone differs by one base, so this may be a read error.

It was RNA transcripts that yielded the amplified TCR beta CDR3 regions. A first-round RT-PCR of the TCR CDR3 used the HTBI primer set. TCRdb independently ran MiXCR on the multiplex PCR reads; one entry per CDR3 protein. The sample records under 700,000 distinct CDR3 sequences, just over 45% being singletons. The CDR3 totals 15 residues. Germline loops: CDR1 KGHDR, CDR2 SFDVKD. The sample comprised peripheral blood or thyroid tissue (not recorded which). This rearrangement joins TRBV24-1 to TRBJ1-2, with TRBD1 matching 7 bases. The clonotype comes from a woman between 18 and 30 years old with Graves' hyperthyroidism. The CDR3 spells CVTSETGAANYGYTF. CDR3 coding DNA: TGTGTCACCAGTGAAACAGGGGCGGCTAACTATGGCTACACCTTC.